This T cell receptor (beta chain) was captured by sequencing in a study of T cells in Graves' hyperthyroidism and ophthalmopathy. This CDR3 is 12 amino acids long. The V end was cut by 6 bases, the J end by 1 base, with 6 bases between. Germline V lookup: CDR1 SNHLY, CDR2 FYNNEI. Ten or more counts support this clonotype. TCR beta CDR3 regions were amplified from RNA transcripts. RT-PCR in the first round (using the HTBI primer set) targeted the TCR CDR3. One entry per CDR3 protein results from TCRdb running MiXCR on the multiplex PCR reads. The data contain roughly 420,000 distinct CDR3 sequences, roughly 15% of them singletons.

The specimen sequenced was blood. The sequence came from a woman between 18 and 29 years old with Graves' hyperthyroidism. V and J are TRBV2 and TRBJ1-1; tentative D call: TRBD1 (6 bases). The chain's CDR3 is CASRQGNTEAFF. The DNA for the CDR3 is TGTGCCAGCAGACAGGGGAACACTGAAGCTTTCTTT.